The sequence of this T cell receptor beta chain was determined in a study of blood T cell repertoires in COVID-19. Study-level information: There were acute and convalescent COVID-19 samples, and they came from the United States, Italy and Spain. Nucleic acid was either cDNA or gDNA, and it came from T cells, B-cell-depleted T cells, or PBMCs.

While infection was still active, Seattle patients were enrolled and then followed longitudinally. Trimming removed 0 bases at V and 10 bases at J, with 4 bases between. CDR1 and CDR2 (germline): MNHEY, SVGEGT. The CDR3 sequence is 12 residues long. Authors' methods: Estimated nucleated cell counts came from reference gene primer amplification. Clones were read by immunoSEQ multiplex PCR, and TCRdb kept only the in-frame ones, dropping some. V, J and clone size are taken as reported in that table, and D and trimming were inferred from the DNA itself. The sample has about 220,000 clones, 82% seen once.

The receptor's source is a woman aged 70-85 years with COVID-19, enrolled during active disease. Sequenced input: peripheral blood. The chain is built from TRBV6-2 or TRBV6-3 and TRBJ1-6; D gene uncertain. CDR3 loop: CASSYSRSPLHF. The CDR3 coding sequence is TGTGCCAGCAGTTACTCGCGCTCACCCCTCCACTTT.